This paragraph reports one T cell receptor (beta chain). Its antigen is not known. The CDR3 sequence is 12 residues long. Germline CDR1 is SEHNR and CDR2 is FQNEAQ (reference sequence). Trimming pared 7 bases from V and 2 bases from J, leaving 8 bases between. The sample originates from a study of OX40 agonist ivuxolimab in advanced cancers. The overall study: Patients took ivuxolimab, an agonistic anti-OX40 (CD134) antibody. Ivuxolimab, which patients received intravenously every 2 weeks, was dosed at 0.01 to 10 mg/kg. Three patients, one with hepatocellular carcinoma and two with cutaneous melanoma, achieved partial responses. Study results and limitations: Fewer expanded clones were found on average in CD4+ than in CD8+ T cells.

This table comes from immunoSEQ multiplex PCR, and its TCRdb copy is limited to in-frame clones, with some not included. The table records roughly 70,000 clones, about 85% of them present only once. This TCR was recovered from an adult with an advanced solid tumor such as melanoma, head and neck, liver or kidney cancer. The sequences come from CD4+ or CD8+ T cells sorted from blood, collected in a trial of the OX40 agonist ivuxolimab. The genes are TRBV7-9 and TRBJ2-5; a possible D gene is TRBD1 (6 bases). Here the CDR3 reads CASTDRQETQYF. The CDR3 DNA sequence: TGTGCCAGCACGGACAGACAAGAGACCCAGTACTTC.